This T cell receptor beta chain was retrieved from a study of blood T cell repertoires in COVID-19. Study context: T cells, B-cell-depleted T cells, or PBMCs provided the cDNA or gDNA that served as material.

The protocol was immunoSEQ multiplex PCR, while the TCRdb copy is restricted to in-frame clones and leaves out a portion. The table shows fewer than 150,000 clones, with about 90% occurring only once. This clone was seen more than once but under ten times. The CDR3 is made up of 15 amino acids. Trimming shortened V by 4 bases and J by 6 bases, and 19 bases separated the two germline ends. Germline CDR1 SGDLS, CDR2 YYNGEE. What was sequenced was peripheral blood. The chain couples TRBV9 to TRBJ1-1; D is uncertain. The TCR was taken from a man in his 70s who had recovered from COVID-19. CDR3 bases: TGTGCCAGCAGCCTCCGAGGCGCGGGAAGCGCTGAAGCTTTCTTT. It encodes CASSLRGAGSAEAFF.